This TCR beta chain was retrieved from a study of control samples from healthy donors and cancer patients. V lost 0 bases, J lost 5 bases, and 6 bases stayed unmatched. Germline V CDR1 and CDR2: SGHRS, YFSETQ. This CDR3 comprises 15 residues. Libraries were prepared by immunoSEQ multiplex PCR; TCRdb keeps only in-frame clonotypes and omits some of them. The table lists about 160,000 clones, approximately 94% of them singletons. The sequence was obtained from a man in his sixties with colorectal cancer. The chain combines TRBV5-1 with TRBJ2-7; 9 bases match TRBD1. Sequenced sample: PBMCs. The CDR3 DNA sequence: TGCGCCAGCAGCTTGGCCGGGGGACAGGGCGACGAGCAGTACTTC. It is translated as CASSLAGGQGDEQYF.